Presented here are 17 T cell receptor beta chains from one specimen sequenced in a study of cytomegalovirus exposure and HLA in healthy donors (dated by TCRdb to 2016 to 2017). Libraries were made using the immunoSEQ multiplex PCR assay. The multiplex PCR relied on a mix of 60 forward primers for TCR Vbeta segments and 13 reverse primers for TCR Jbeta segments. This immuneACCESS table, as held by TCRdb, lists in-frame sequences with V and J called but not all clones. Of the missing ones, under half trace to an unresolved V gene in checked studies; the others have no known cause. The sample table lists over 150,000 clones, approximately 84% of them with a count of one. The leading ten clones occupy around 5% of the sample. Sequencing used PBMCs. These receptors all come from a man aged 18 to 29 in good health and CMV-seronegative.

Note on this clone: Germline and junction disagree at one end, which may indicate a read error. The chain has TRBV7-9 and TRBJ2-7; 12 bases are shared with TRBD2. The CDR3 length is 17 residues. Germline assignment: CDR1 SEHNR and CDR2 FQNEAQ (reference sequence). The CDR3 reads CSSTGGGTSGFSYEQYF. For the CDR3, the DNA is TGTTCCAGCACCGGGGGGGGGACTAGCGGGTTCTCCTACGAGCAGTACTTC.

Points on this clone: This likely reflects a read error, since a far larger clone is one base away. Other nucleotide sequences in the sample specify the same CDR3. V gene TRBV9 combines with J gene TRBJ2-3, with unresolved D. Germline-derived CDR1 and CDR2 are SGDLS and YYNGEE. V was shortened by 4 bases and J by 3 bases, with 3 bases between the two germline ends. The CDR3 consists of 11 residues. Written as DNA, the CDR3 is TGTGCCAGCAGCCTAACAGATACGCAGTATTTT. Translating gives CASSLTDTQYF.

V is TRBV7-8 and J is TRBJ2-7, with 9 bases identical to TRBD1. Unmatched junction bases numbered 4, after V lost 5 bases and J lost 2 bases. The CDR3 has 14 residues. The germline CDR1 and CDR2 sequences are SGHVS and FQNEAQ. The DNA for the CDR3 is TGTGCCAGCAGCCTCCGGGACAGGGCCTACGAGCAGTACTTC. It specifies CASSLRDRAYEQYF.

In nucleotides, the CDR3 is TGTGCCAGTAGTAACCCGAGTTACGAGCAGTACTTC. Translation gives CASSNPSYEQYF. V is TRBV19 and J is TRBJ2-7; D ambiguous. Trimming removed 4 bases from V and 4 bases from J, with 8 bases in between. This CDR3 comprises 12 residues. Germline CDR1 reads LNHDA; CDR2 reads SQIVND (reference sequence).

This chain uses TRBV10-3 with TRBJ1-1; 11 bases are shared with TRBD1. Looked up from germline, CDR1 is ENHRY and CDR2 is SYGVKD. There are 14 residues in the CDR3. The J segment lost 7 bases and the V segment lost 2 bases, leaving 3 bases of the junction unmatched. CDR3: CAISEGQGAVEAFF. The CDR3 DNA follows: TGTGCCATCAGTGAGGGACAGGGGGCGGTTGAAGCTTTCTTT.

The rearrangement links TRBV2 to TRBJ2-5; D is possibly TRBD1 (5 bases). V was clipped by 6 bases and J by 4 bases, with 18 bases between them. The CDR3 extends over 15 amino acids. Germline CDR1 SNHLY, CDR2 FYNNEI. CDR3 in amino acids: CASRQKQDEVETQYF. The CDR3 DNA reads TGTGCCAGCAGGCAGAAACAGGATGAGGTAGAGACCCAGTACTTC.

The gene calls are TRBV19 and TRBJ2-7; TRBD1 matches at 9 bases. V lost 4 bases to trimming and J lost 1 base; unmatched junction nucleotides: 11. CDR1 is LNHDA, CDR2 SQIVND, per germline (reference sequence). This CDR3 spans 17 amino acids. The chain's CDR3 is CASSTNLGTGLSYEQYF. The CDR3 DNA reads TGTGCCAGTAGTACAAACCTGGGGACAGGGTTATCCTACGAGCAGTACTTC.

The chain carries TRBV7-6 and TRBJ2-5; 7 bases are a match to TRBD2. Germline V lookup: CDR1 SGHVS, CDR2 FNYEAQ. The CDR3 contains 15 residues. Trimming cost V 1 base and J 2 bases; bases outside gene matches: 4. The CDR3 DNA reads as TGTGCCAGCAGCTTAGGGGGGGGTCGTCAAGAGACCCAGTACTTC. Its protein is CASSLGGGRQETQYF.

The rearrangement joins TRBV6-5 to TRBJ1-5, with 7 nucleotides matching TRBD1. This CDR3 has 14 amino acids. Germline V gene lookup returns CDR1 MNHEY and CDR2 SVGAGI. The ends lost 3 bases at V and 2 bases at J; junction bases unmatched: 1. The CDR3 DNA is TGTGCCAGCAGTTATGGGACAGGCAATCAGCCCCAGCATTTT. Its protein product is CASSYGTGNQPQHF.

This chain links TRBV9 with TRBJ2-7, with D unresolved. V was pared by 1 base and J by 0 bases, with 8 bases between. CDR1 and CDR2 (germline): SGDLS, YYNGEE. The CDR3 has 14 amino acids. The CDR3 bases are TGTGCCAGCAGCGTAATCGCGGACTCCTACGAGCAGTACTTC. Encoded protein: CASSVIADSYEQYF.

The chain links TRBV7-6 to TRBJ1-6, with D hard to call. V was clipped by 5 bases and J by 10 bases, with 18 bases between them. The CDR3 totals 15 residues. Germline V gene data show CDR1 as SGHVS and CDR2 as FNYEAQ. The CDR3 reads CASSLNMAGFSPLHF. For the CDR3, the DNA is TGTGCCAGCAGCCTAAATATGGCAGGTTTCTCACCCCTCCACTTT.

This chain links TRBV28 with TRBJ2-3, with D possibly matching TRBD1 (5 bases). This CDR3 contains 14 residues. From germline, CDR1 is MDHEN and CDR2 SYDVKM. With 5 bases removed from V and 4 bases from J, the gap between germline ends came to 13 bases. CDR3 loop: CASSLLGESDTQYF. The CDR3 DNA reads TGTGCCAGCAGTCTGCTAGGGGAATCAGATACGCAGTATTTT.

The CDR3 nucleotides read TGCAGCGTTGCCAGGGGCAATGAGCAGTTCTTC. This translates into CSVARGNEQFF. V and J are TRBV29-1 and TRBJ2-1; D perhaps matches TRBD1 (6 bases). Germline values: CDR1 SQVTM, CDR2 ANQGSEA. V was cut by 4 bases and J by 6 bases, with 7 bases left in between. The CDR3 consists of 11 residues.

The genes are TRBV5-1 and TRBJ1-4, with TRBD1 identical over 9 bases. Losses at the gene ends were 2 bases for V and 8 bases for J; bases not matched to a gene: 7. Germline lookup yields CDR1 SGHRS and CDR2 YFSETQ. This CDR3 has 15 residues. In DNA form, the CDR3 reads TGCGCCAGCAGCTTACAGGGGGCCGATGGGGAAAAACTGTTTTTT. Translated: CASSLQGADGEKLFF.

The chain has TRBV15 and TRBJ1-3; D remains unclear. V lost 11 bases to trimming and J lost 4 bases, with 12 bases between them. Per the germline V gene, CDR1 is LNHNV and CDR2 is YYDKDF (reference sequence). The CDR3 contains 12 residues. The CDR3 region has the DNA TGTGCCTCAAGAGGGCCCGGAAACACCATATATTTT. Translating gives CASRGPGNTIYF.

The V and J genes are TRBV19 and TRBJ1-5, with a tentative D call TRBD1 (6 bases). The CDR3 is 14 residues long. CDR1 is LNHDA, CDR2 SQIVND, per germline (reference sequence). V was cut by 11 bases and J by 7 bases, with 21 bases left in between. The CDR3 region is CAPKGQLAGQPQHF. The CDR3 bases are TGTGCCCCGAAAGGACAGCTAGCGGGACAGCCCCAGCATTTT.

In DNA form, the CDR3 reads TGTGCCAGCAGCTATACGACTAGCGGAGCCGAGCAGTACTTC. It specifies CASSYTTSGAEQYF. The chain combines TRBV11-1 with TRBJ2-7, with 9 bases that match TRBD2. The trim removed 4 bases at V and 6 bases at J, leaving 7 bases unmatched. CDR1 is SGHAT, CDR2 FQDESV, per germline (reference sequence). The CDR3 is 14 residues long.